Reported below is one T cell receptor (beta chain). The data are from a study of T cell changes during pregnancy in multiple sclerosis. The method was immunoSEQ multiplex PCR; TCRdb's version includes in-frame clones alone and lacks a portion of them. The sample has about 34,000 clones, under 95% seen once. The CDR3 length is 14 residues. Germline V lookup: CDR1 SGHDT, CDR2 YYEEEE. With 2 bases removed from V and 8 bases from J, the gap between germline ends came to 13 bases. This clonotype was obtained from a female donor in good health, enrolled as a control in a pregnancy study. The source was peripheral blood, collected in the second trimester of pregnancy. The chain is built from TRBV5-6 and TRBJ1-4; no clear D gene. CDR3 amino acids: CASSFPRNDEKLFF. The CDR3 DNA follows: TGTGCCAGCAGCTTCCCCAGGAATGACGAAAAACTGTTTTTT.